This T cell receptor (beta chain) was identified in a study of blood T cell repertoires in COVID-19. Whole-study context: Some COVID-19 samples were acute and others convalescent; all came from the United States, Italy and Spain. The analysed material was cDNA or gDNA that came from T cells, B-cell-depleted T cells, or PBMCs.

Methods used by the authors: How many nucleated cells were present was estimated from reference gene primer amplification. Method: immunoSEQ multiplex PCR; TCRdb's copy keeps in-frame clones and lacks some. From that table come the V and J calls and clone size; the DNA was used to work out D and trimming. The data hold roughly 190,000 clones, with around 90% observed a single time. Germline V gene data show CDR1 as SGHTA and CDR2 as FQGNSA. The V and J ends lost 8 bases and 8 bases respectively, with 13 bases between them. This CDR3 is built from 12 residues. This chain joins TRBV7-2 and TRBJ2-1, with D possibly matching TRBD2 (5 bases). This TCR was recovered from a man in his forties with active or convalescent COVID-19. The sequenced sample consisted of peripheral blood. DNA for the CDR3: TGTGCCAGCCTCGCTAGCACCGATGAGCAGTTCTTC. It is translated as CASLASTDEQFF.